Presented here are 6 T cell receptor beta chains from one specimen sequenced in a study of blood T cell repertoires in COVID-19. Measured with immunoSEQ multiplex PCR; TCRdb has only the in-frame clones, and not every one. Counted here are about 310,000 clones, 87% occurring once; the ten biggest clones make up approximately 2%. Specimen: peripheral blood. These receptors all come from a man aged 18 to 29 with active or convalescent COVID-19.

The rearrangement links TRBV2 to TRBJ1-5; D call uncertain. Germline CDR1 and CDR2: SNHLY and FYNNEI. This CDR3 spans 15 amino acids. Deletions cut 4 bases from V and 1 base from J, with 11 bases between. The CDR3 sequence is CASSGFGESNQPQHF. The DNA for the CDR3 is TGTGCCAGCAGTGGTTTTGGGGAGAGCAATCAGCCCCAGCATTTT. The entire variable domain, with the rest obtained from reference TRBV2 and TRBJ1-5, is as follows: EPEVTQTPSHQVTQMGQEVILRCVPISNHLYFYWYRQILGQKVEFLVSFYNNEISEKSEIFDDQFSVERPDGSNFTLKIRSTKLEDSAMYFCASSGFGESNQPQHFGDGTRLSIL.

A few counts support this clone. The chain uses TRBV9 and TRBJ1-2; 7 bases map to TRBD1. Germline CDR1 reads SGDLS; CDR2 reads YYNGEE. With V trimmed by 4 bases and J by 5 bases, 2 bases remained unmatched. The CDR3 totals 12 residues. As DNA, the CDR3 is TGTGCCAGCAGCCCAGGGGGGTATGGCTACACCTTC. It specifies CASSPGGYGYTF.

The chain is built from TRBV5-1 and TRBJ2-7, with D maybe TRBD1 (8 bases). The CDR3 is 15 amino acids. Trimming took off 0 bases at V and 2 bases at J, with 12 bases between the two ends. Germline V lookup: CDR1 SGHRS, CDR2 YFSETQ. The CDR3 DNA is TGCGCCAGCAGCTTGGGACAGGGGAGGGCCTACGAGCAGTACTTC. This translates into CASSLGQGRAYEQYF.

The chain uses TRBV9 and TRBJ1-2, with 8 bases that match TRBD1. The CDR3 runs to 15 residues. V was pared by 1 base and J by 8 bases, with 10 bases of the junction left unmatched. Germline loops: CDR1 SGDLS, CDR2 YYNGEE. CDR3 sequence (DNA): TGTGCCAGCAGCGTATCTGTCGACAGGGGTAGAGGCTACACCTTC. Its translation is CASSVSVDRGRGYTF.

The chain combines TRBV6-2 or TRBV6-3 with TRBJ2-5, with 9 bases matching TRBD1. Looked up from germline, CDR1 is MNHEY and CDR2 is SVGEGT. V shed 5 bases, J shed 5 bases, and the junction held 12 bases outside the gene matches. This CDR3 contains 16 residues. The CDR3 DNA sequence: TGTGCCAGCAGTAAAGGACAGGGGTTAATGGTTGAGACCCAGTACTTC. It yields the protein CASSKGQGLMVETQYF.

The V gene is TRBV3-1 (or the pseudogene TRBV3-2), the J gene TRBJ1-5; 10 bases agree with TRBD1. Trimming took 6 bases from V and 2 from J; bases not matched to a gene: 7. The CDR3 has 16 residues. From germline, CDR1 is LGHDT and CDR2 YNNKEL (reference sequence). The CDR3 sequence is CASRTGGRLGNQPQHF. The CDR3 nucleotides read TGTGCCAGCAGGACAGGGGGCAGGTTGGGCAATCAGCCCCAGCATTTT.